These 13 T cell receptor beta chains originate from one sample sequenced in a study of blood T cell repertoires in COVID-19. Sequencing was performed with immunoSEQ multiplex PCR; in TCRdb, only in-frame clones are kept and a portion is missing. The sample records some 58,000 clones, around nine tenths being singletons. Sequencing used peripheral blood. The receptors were sampled from a man between 45 and 60 years old with active COVID-19.

The chain links TRBV12-3 or TRBV12-4 to TRBJ1-5; D perhaps matches TRBD1 (6 bases). The ends were cut back, 5 bases at V and 4 bases at J, with 9 bases in the middle. The CDR3 is 13 residues long. CDR3 DNA sequence: TGTGCCAGCAGTGTTGACAGGAATCAGCCCCAGCATTTT. This gives the protein CASSVDRNQPQHF.

The J gene is TRBJ1-1, the V gene TRBV27, with 10 positions matching TRBD1. The J segment lost 7 bases and the V segment lost 5 bases, leaving 13 bases of the junction unmatched. This CDR3 comprises 16 residues. Germline-derived CDR1 and CDR2 are MNHEY and SMNVEV (reference sequence). The CDR3 region has the DNA TGTGCCAGCAGTAGACAGGGGGCGTCTCGGTTTAATGAAGCTTTCTTT. Amino acids: CASSRQGASRFNEAFF.

The V call is TRBV21-1, the J call TRBJ2-5; the D call TRBD2 from the table was never checked on the DNA. TRBV21-1 is flagged as a pseudogene. The length of the CDR3 is 22 residues. The CDR3 region has the DNA TGTGCCAGCAGCAATCGAACACTAGCGGGAGATGAGGGGGGAATTCGGGGAGAGACCCAGTACTTC. As protein: CASSNRTLAGDEGGIRGETQYF.

This sequence joins TRBV3-1 (or the pseudogene TRBV3-2) and TRBJ1-6; 7 nucleotides match TRBD1. CDR1 LGHDT and CDR2 YNNKEL come from the germline V gene (reference sequence). The CDR3 is 14 residues long. Germline trimming cut 1 base from V and 9 bases from J; bases unmatched to any gene: 3. The CDR3 region has the DNA TGTGCCAGCAGCCAAGGCCACAGGGGTTCACCCCTCCACTTT. Translating it yields CASSQGHRGSPLHF.

This rearrangement joins TRBV5-4 to TRBJ1-4; no reliable D call. Trimming removed 6 bases at V and 2 bases at J, with 23 bases between. From germline, CDR1 is SGHNT and CDR2 YYREEE (reference sequence). This CDR3 contains 18 residues. CDR3 sequence: CASNDNSVARRTNEKLFF. The CDR3, as DNA: TGTGCCAGCAACGATAATTCTGTGGCCCGGAGGACTAATGAAAAACTGTTTTTT.

V and J are TRBV12-5 and TRBJ1-3; a possible D gene is TRBD1 (6 bases). Germline CDR1 LGHNT, CDR2 FRNRAP. The CDR3 length is 14 residues. The CDR3 loop reads CACFPRGSGNTIYF. CDR3 sequence (DNA): TGTGCCTGCTTTCCCAGGGGCTCTGGAAACACCATATATTTT.

The chain combines TRBV5-1 with TRBJ2-5; 16 nucleotides agree with TRBD2. After removal of 3 bases from V and 6 bases from J, the junction contained 5 bases not matched to a gene. This CDR3 has 16 residues. Germline V gene lookup returns CDR1 SGHRS and CDR2 YFSETQ. CDR3 DNA: TGCGCCAGCAGCTCCGGGACTAGCGGGGGGGTCCAGACCCAGTACTTC. It codes for CASSSGTSGGVQTQYF.

This chain links TRBV4-1 with TRBJ1-5; D gene uncertain. CDR1 MGHRA and CDR2 YSYEKL come from the germline V gene. V dropped 4 bases and J dropped 7 bases, with 11 bases sitting between them. This CDR3 has 13 amino acids. CDR3 DNA sequence: TGCGCCAGCAGCCTAACAACGGAGCAGCCCCAGCATTTT. It yields the protein CASSLTTEQPQHF.

The CDR3 reads CASSLREGTDTQYF. The CDR3 region has the DNA TGTGCCAGCAGCCTCAGGGAGGGCACAGATACGCAGTATTTT. The chain combines TRBV7-2 with TRBJ2-3, with D maybe TRBD2 (6 bases). The V end lost 5 bases, the J end lost 1 base, and 10 bases lay between the germline ends. The V gene's germline CDR1 is SGHTA and CDR2 FQGNSA. This CDR3 is built from 14 residues.

The chain combines TRBV4-3 with TRBJ1-3; D might be TRBD1 (5 bases). Deletions cut 4 bases from V and 2 bases from J, with 18 bases between. This CDR3 is 17 amino acids long. Germline values: CDR1 LGHNA, CDR2 YSLEER. The chain's CDR3 is CASSPEPWAGTGNTIYF. Here the CDR3 DNA reads TGCGCCAGCAGCCCGGAGCCCTGGGCAGGGACTGGAAACACCATATATTTT.

The chain employs TRBV10-3 and TRBJ1-1, with D tentatively TRBD1 (5 bases). V was shortened by 2 bases and J by 6 bases, with 7 bases between the two germline ends. The CDR3 is made up of 12 amino acids. Germline CDR1 ENHRY, CDR2 SYGVKD. CDR3 region: CAISEGRAEAFF. CDR3 bases: TGTGCCATCAGTGAGGGCAGGGCTGAAGCTTTCTTT.

CDR3 loop: CASSAGWQGVSGSGGNQPQHF. The DNA for the CDR3 is TGTGCCAGTAGTGCCGGGTGGCAGGGGGTCTCGGGGAGTGGGGGCAATCAGCCCCAGCATTTT. The V and J genes are TRBV19 and TRBJ1-5; 7 nucleotides agree with TRBD1. This CDR3 is 21 amino acids long. J gave up 2 bases and V 5 bases, and 24 bases lay outside the gene matches. Germline CDR1 and CDR2: LNHDA and SQIVND (reference sequence).

V gene TRBV5-4 combines with J gene TRBJ2-1, with TRBD2 identical over 8 bases. The CDR3 runs 17 residues. After removal of 0 bases from V and 0 bases from J, the junction contained 5 bases not matched to a gene. CDR1 and CDR2 (germline): SGHNT, YYREEE (reference sequence). The DNA of the CDR3 is TGTGCCAGCAGCTTGGACCTAGCGGGCAACTCCTACAATGAGCAGTTCTTC. Its protein is CASSLDLAGNSYNEQFF.